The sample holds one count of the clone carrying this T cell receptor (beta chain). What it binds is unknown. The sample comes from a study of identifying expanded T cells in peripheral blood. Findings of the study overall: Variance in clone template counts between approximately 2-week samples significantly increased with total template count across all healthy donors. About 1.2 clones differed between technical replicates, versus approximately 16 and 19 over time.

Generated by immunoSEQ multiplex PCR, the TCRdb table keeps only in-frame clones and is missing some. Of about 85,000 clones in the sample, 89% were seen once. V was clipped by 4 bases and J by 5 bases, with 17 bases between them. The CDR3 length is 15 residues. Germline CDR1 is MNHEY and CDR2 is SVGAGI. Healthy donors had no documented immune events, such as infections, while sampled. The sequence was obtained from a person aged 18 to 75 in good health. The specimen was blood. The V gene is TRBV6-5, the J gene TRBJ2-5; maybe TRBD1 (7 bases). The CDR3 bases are TGTGCCAGCAGTTCCCGAGGGGGCGGAGGGGAGACCCAGTACTTC. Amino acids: CASSSRGGGGETQYF.